These 10 T cell receptor beta chains were sequenced from one sample in a study of identical twins (TCRdb year 2016). The library was obtained by 5' RACE. Sequencing instrument: Illumina HiSeq 2000. TCRdb passed the public sequencing reads through fastp at Q25 and MiXCR, retaining productive beta sequences. When rows share a CDR3 protein, they turn into one entry using the most common DNA and genes. Across this sample there are hundreds of thousands of distinct CDR3 sequences, with about 20% seen only once. The ten largest clones represent around 13% of the sample. Another study also made use of these data, one on T cells expressing NK-cell markers.

The specimen was PBMCs. These receptors were obtained from a woman aged 18-29 years in good health.

The chain recombines TRBV9 with TRBJ2-1; 12 positions match TRBD2. Germline V gene data show CDR1 as SGDLS and CDR2 as YYNGEE. CDR3 length equals 14 residues. The J segment lost 9 bases and the V segment lost 3 bases, leaving 4 bases of the junction unmatched. The CDR3 DNA follows: TGTGCCAGCAGCGGACTAGCGGGAGTTCGTGAGCAGTTCTTC. Residues: CASSGLAGVREQFF.

V and J are TRBV7-2 and TRBJ2-7; TRBD2 agrees at 13 bases. This CDR3 is 15 amino acids long. Germline V gene sequence: CDR1 SGHTA, CDR2 FQGNSA. Unmatched junction bases numbered 6, after V lost 1 base and J lost 9 bases. The CDR3 DNA is TGTGCCAGCAGCTTAGTCAGGACTAGCGGGAGAAGGCAGTACTTC. Translating it yields CASSLVRTSGRRQYF.

This clonotype was observed at least ten times. This chain connects TRBV7-9 to TRBJ1-1; D ambiguous. This CDR3 has 13 amino acids. V lost 1 base, J lost 4 bases, and 7 bases lay in between. Germline assignment: CDR1 SEHNR and CDR2 FQNEAQ (reference sequence). The CDR3 region has the DNA TGTGCCAGCAGCTTAGATTCAGGCACTGAAGCTTTCTTT. It is translated as CASSLDSGTEAFF.

Only a few counts were recorded for this clonotype. The rearrangement joins TRBV10-2 to TRBJ2-7; D remains ambiguous. Germline V gene lookup returns CDR1 WSHSY and CDR2 SAAADI. Trimming shortened V by 7 bases and J by 0 bases, and 10 bases separated the two germline ends. This CDR3 has 13 amino acids. The CDR3 loop reads CASTSNPSYEQYF. CDR3 in DNA: TGCGCCAGCACCTCTAACCCCTCCTACGAGCAGTACTTC.

This clonotype was counted between two and nine times. The V and J genes are TRBV6-2 or TRBV6-3 and TRBJ1-1; D call uncertain. V lost 6 bases, J lost 0 bases, and 11 bases lay in between. CDR3 length equals 14 residues. In germline, CDR1 is MNHEY, CDR2 SVGEGT. CDR3: CASSGELLNTEAFF. The CDR3 bases are TGTGCCAGCAGCGGGGAGCTTCTGAACACTGAAGCTTTCTTT.

The rearrangement uses TRBV7-2 and TRBJ2-1, with TRBD2 identical over 11 bases. V gave up 5 bases and J gave up 7 bases; unmatched junction bases: 13. Germline values: CDR1 SGHTA, CDR2 FQGNSA. The CDR3 is made up of 17 amino acids. CDR3 residues: CASSPRGSGLAVNEQFF. DNA for the CDR3: TGTGCCAGCAGCCCCCGCGGGTCGGGACTAGCGGTAAATGAGCAGTTCTTC.

This clonotype has only a few counts. The chain carries TRBV7-9 and TRBJ2-1; the D gene is possibly TRBD1 (5 bases). Trimming left V 7 bases short and J 3 bases short, with 13 bases between. Looked up from germline, CDR1 is SEHNR and CDR2 is FQNEAQ (reference sequence). The CDR3 covers 14 residues. CDR3 loop: CASTYGQNYNEQFF. Here the CDR3 DNA reads TGTGCCAGCACCTACGGACAAAACTACAATGAGCAGTTCTTC.

This chain uses TRBV11-2 with TRBJ2-2; D not resolved. The germline CDR1 and CDR2 sequences are SGHAT and FQNNGV. This CDR3 is built from 15 residues. The V end lost 0 bases, the J end lost 2 bases, and 7 bases lay between the germline ends. CDR3 coding DNA: TGTGCCAGCAGCTTAGACCCTCTAAACACCGGGGAGCTGTTTTTT. This translates into CASSLDPLNTGELFF.

The chain recombines TRBV29-1 with TRBJ2-5; D not certain. The germline gives CDR1 SQVTM, CDR2 ANQGSEA. Trimming pared 1 base from V and 1 base from J, leaving 7 bases between. CDR3 length: 13 amino acids. In DNA, the CDR3 is TGCAGCGTTGAAGGAGCCCTCCAAGAGACCCAGTACTTC. Translated, it gives CSVEGALQETQYF.

J is TRBJ2-7 and V is TRBV29-1; no definite D call. Germline V gene data show CDR1 as SQVTM and CDR2 as ANQGSEA. V was clipped by 3 bases and J by 2 bases, with 8 bases between them. The CDR3 loop spans 12 amino acids. The CDR3 bases are TGCAGCGTTGAGGCTCGAGCCTACGAGCAGTACTTC. It translates to CSVEARAYEQYF.